This TCR beta chain was captured by sequencing in a study of response to subunit inactivated influenza vaccine. TCRdb analysed the RT-PCR reads with MiXCR anew, one entry per CDR3 protein. The sample records 710,000 or so distinct CDR3 sequences, around a sixth being singletons. CDR1 and CDR2 from the germline V gene are LGHNA and YSLEER. There are 13 residues in the CDR3. Trimming removed 0 bases from V and 6 bases from J, with 7 bases in between. Source: PBMCs from blood, taken about 13 days after vaccination. J is TRBJ2-3 and V is TRBV4-3, with D maybe TRBD2 (6 bases). This sequence originates from a man between 45 and 60 years old who received an inactivated influenza vaccine. The CDR3 sequence: CASSQEEGDTQYF. CDR3 DNA sequence: TGCGCCAGCAGCCAAGAGGAGGGGGATACGCAGTATTTT.